Shown below are 22 T cell receptor beta chains from a single sample sequenced in a study of T cells in narcolepsy. Profiling relied on immunoSEQ multiplex PCR, and the TCRdb table lists in-frame clones only, not all of them. The sample includes about 25,000 clones, 84% of them seen just once. The source material was CD45RA- memory CD4+ T cells from PBMCs. The receptors derive from a human donor with narcolepsy.

V usage is TRBV9 and J usage is TRBJ2-7, with D maybe TRBD2 (6 bases). Trimming removed 0 bases at V and 6 bases at J, with 19 bases between. Germline-derived CDR1 and CDR2 are SGDLS and YYNGEE. CDR3 length: 16 residues. CDR3 DNA: TGTGCCAGCAGCGTAGGTCTAGGGACTGCAGAGTTCGAGCAGTACTTC. This codes for CASSVGLGTAEFEQYF.

The CDR3 sequence is CASSRTGETQYF. CDR3 sequence (DNA): TGTGCCAGCAGCAGAACCGGGGAGACCCAGTACTTC. The rearrangement joins TRBV5-4 to TRBJ2-5; D not resolved. The length of the CDR3 is 12 residues. The germline V and J ends were trimmed by 4 bases and 5 bases, with 9 bases remaining between them. The germline CDR1 and CDR2 sequences are SGHNT and YYREEE (reference sequence). Full variable domain (remainder filled in from reference TRBV5-4 and TRBJ2-5): ETGVTQSPTHLIKTRGQQVTLRCSSQSGHNTVSWYQQALGQGPQFIFQYYREEENGRGNFPPRFSGLQFPNYSSELNVNALELDDSALYLCASSRTGETQYFGPGTRLLVL.

The rearrangement links TRBV10-1 to TRBJ2-1; maybe TRBD2 (5 bases). Trimming shortened V by 1 base and J by 7 bases, and 8 bases separated the two germline ends. CDR1 and CDR2 from the germline V gene are WNHNN and SYGVQD (reference sequence). The CDR3 contains 13 residues. The CDR3 coding sequence is TGCGCCAGCAGTGAGTATGGAGGTAATGAGCAGTTCTTC. It codes for CASSEYGGNEQFF.

This clone appeared once. The rearrangement links TRBV9 to TRBJ2-3, with TRBD1 as a possible D gene (5 bases). In germline, CDR1 is SGDLS, CDR2 YYNGEE. CDR3 length: 16 residues. The germline V and J ends were trimmed by 4 bases and 2 bases, with 17 bases remaining between them. The CDR3 sequence: CASSPRQKQNTDTQYF. In nucleotides, the CDR3 is TGTGCCAGCAGCCCCCGACAGAAACAAAACACAGATACGCAGTATTTT.

The J gene is TRBJ2-5, the V gene TRBV6-6, with D unclear. The J call may be mistaken, given a closer DNA end match to TRBJ2-7. Germline V gene data show CDR1 as MNHNY and CDR2 as SVGAGI (reference sequence). CDR3 size: 12 residues. The CDR3 nucleotides read TGTGCCAGCAGTATTCTGGACTACGAGCAGTACTTC. Protein product: CASSILDYEQYF.

The chain couples TRBV4-1 to TRBJ2-1; a weak D match, TRBD2 (5 bases). Germline V gene sequence: CDR1 MGHRA, CDR2 YSYEKL. The CDR3 is 14 amino acids. V was shortened by 0 bases and J by 9 bases, with 12 bases between the two germline ends. This CDR3 reads CASSQEQLVGEQFF. For the CDR3, the DNA is TGCGCCAGCAGCCAAGAACAACTAGTCGGTGAGCAGTTCTTC.

This clone occurred a few times. The chain links TRBV13 to TRBJ2-1, with 8 positions matching TRBD2. Germline CDR1 and CDR2: PRHDT and FYEKMQ (reference sequence). V shed 5 bases and J 1 base; nucleotides not matched to a gene: 10. The CDR3 consists of 17 residues. Here the CDR3 reads CASSLGRGVGSYNEQFF. Here the CDR3 DNA reads TGTGCCAGCAGCCTGGGGCGGGGGGTTGGATCCTACAATGAGCAGTTCTTC.

The V call is TRBV28, the J call TRBJ2-2, with D perhaps given as TRBD1 or TRBD2 (5 bases each). The CDR3 consists of 16 residues. V was shortened by 5 bases and J by 5 bases, with 18 bases between the two germline ends. The germline gives CDR1 MDHEN, CDR2 SYDVKM. CDR3 in DNA: TGTGCCAGCAGTCCGGGAAGGGGTCTGCATACCGGGGAGCTGTTTTTT. It codes for CASSPGRGLHTGELFF.

CDR3 sequence reads: CASSVGQGRDQPQHF. The CDR3, as DNA: TGTGCCAGCAGCGTAGGCCAGGGACGCGATCAGCCCCAGCATTTT. The rearrangement uses TRBV9 and TRBJ1-5, with D maybe TRBD1 (5 bases). V was shortened by 0 bases and J by 5 bases, with 12 bases between the two germline ends. Germline V CDR1 and CDR2: SGDLS, YYNGEE. CDR3 size: 15 residues.

V usage is TRBV27 and J usage is TRBJ1-2; tentatively, D is TRBD1 (5 bases). The V end lost 5 bases, the J end lost 4 bases, and 14 bases lay between the germline ends. The germline V gene encodes CDR1 MNHEY and CDR2 SMNVEV (reference sequence). This CDR3 comprises 14 residues. Here the CDR3 DNA reads TGTGCCAGCAGTCCCATGGGGCAGTTCTATGGCTACACCTTC. Translation: CASSPMGQFYGYTF.

The chain couples TRBV7-6 to TRBJ2-7, with 9 bases lining up with TRBD1. Trimming cost V 5 bases and J 3 bases; bases outside gene matches: 14. The germline gives CDR1 SGHVS, CDR2 FNYEAQ. The CDR3 is made up of 17 amino acids. CDR3 protein: CASSVSGTGNILYEQYF. In DNA form, the CDR3 reads TGTGCCAGCAGCGTATCGGGGACAGGGAACATCCTCTACGAGCAGTACTTC.

The chain joins TRBV5-1 to TRBJ2-7; no reliable D call. Germline values: CDR1 SGHRS, CDR2 YFSETQ. V was trimmed by 0 bases and J by 3 bases, leaving 7 bases between them. This CDR3 region has 13 residues. The chain's CDR3 is CASSLEAYYEQYF. In DNA form, the CDR3 reads TGCGCCAGCAGCTTGGAAGCCTACTACGAGCAGTACTTC. The variable domain in full, completed from reference TRBV5-1 and TRBJ2-7, reads KAGVTQTPRYLIKTRGQQVTLSCSPISGHRSVSWYQQTPGQGLQFLFEYFSETQRNKGNFPGRFSGRQFSNSRSEMNVSTLELGDSALYLCASSLEAYYEQYFGPGTRLTVT.

This clone has just one count. The chain links TRBV7-2 to TRBJ2-1; D is ambiguous. V gave up 0 bases and J gave up 1 base, with 7 bases separating them. There are 15 residues in the CDR3. Germline CDR1 reads SGHTA; CDR2 reads FQGNSA. The CDR3 DNA reads as TGTGCCAGCAGCTTAGCTAGCCTATCCTACAATGAGCAGTTCTTC. Translating gives CASSLASLSYNEQFF.

The chain uses TRBV6-1 and TRBJ2-1, with D hard to call. The ends were cut back, 9 bases at V and 6 bases at J, with 12 bases in the middle. This CDR3 has 12 amino acids. Germline V lookup: CDR1 MNHNS, CDR2 SASEGT. CDR3 in DNA: TGTGCCAGTAGCCCGGTCGGCAATGAGCAGTTCTTC. It encodes CASSPVGNEQFF.

J is TRBJ2-1 and V is TRBV4-3; D possibly corresponds to TRBD1 (6 bases). Germline loops: CDR1 LGHNA, CDR2 YSLEER. The V end was cut by 0 bases, the J end by 6 bases, with 6 bases between. The CDR3 runs 13 residues. The CDR3 spells CASSQEGANEQFF. CDR3 in DNA: TGCGCCAGCAGCCAAGAGGGGGCCAATGAGCAGTTCTTC.

The V gene is TRBV27, the J gene TRBJ2-7; D possibly corresponds to TRBD2 (5 bases). Trimming shortened V by 7 bases and J by 2 bases, and 18 bases separated the two germline ends. This CDR3 has 15 amino acids. Germline CDR1 and CDR2: MNHEY and SMNVEV (reference sequence). As DNA, the CDR3 is TGTGCCAGCAATTCCCGAGCGGCGAGCCCCTACGAGCAGTACTTC. Amino acids: CASNSRAASPYEQYF.

V gene TRBV4-1 combines with J gene TRBJ1-2; possible D gene TRBD1, 5 bases. Per the germline V gene, CDR1 is MGHRA and CDR2 is YSYEKL. V lost 1 base to trimming and J lost 4 bases, with 16 bases between them. There are 16 residues in the CDR3. The CDR3 sequence: CASSQGGDGHLYGYTF. In nucleotides, the CDR3 is TGCGCCAGCAGCCAAGGAGGGGATGGACACCTCTATGGCTACACCTTC.

The chain recombines TRBV10-2 with TRBJ2-7; no clear D. With 0 bases removed from V and 9 bases from J, the gap between germline ends came to 18 bases. Per germline, CDR1 WSHSY and CDR2 SAAADI. The CDR3 has 15 residues. The CDR3 coding sequence is TGCGCCAGCAGTGAGTCGGCAGGTACTTTCTTTGGGCAGTACTTC. This encodes CASSESAGTFFGQYF.

The chain has TRBV9 and TRBJ1-5, with 9 bases aligning to TRBD1. With V trimmed by 5 bases and J by 2 bases, 8 bases remained unmatched. The CDR3 is 16 amino acids. Germline V gene lookup returns CDR1 SGDLS and CDR2 YYNGEE. CDR3 DNA: TGTGCCAGCAGAAGGGCCCGGGACAGGGGCAATCAGCCCCAGCATTTT. Translation gives CASRRARDRGNQPQHF. Using reference TRBV9 and TRBJ1-5 for the parts outside the CDR3, the full variable domain is DSGVTQTPKHLITATGQRVTLRCSPRSGDLSVYWYQQSLDQGLQFLIQYYNGEERAKGNILERFSAQQFPDLHSELNLSSLELGDSALYFCASRRARDRGNQPQHFGDGTRLSIL.

This rearrangement joins TRBV29-1 to TRBJ2-1; D is unresolved. The ends were cut back, 7 bases at V and 4 bases at J, with 20 bases in the middle. The CDR3 spans 15 residues. CDR1 is SQVTM and CDR2 is ANQGSEA in the germline V gene. The chain's CDR3 is CSAIPLVIRYNEQFF. DNA of the CDR3: TGCAGCGCTATTCCGCTAGTAATTCGGTACAATGAGCAGTTCTTC.

The table lists this clone with a few counts. V and J are TRBV11-2 and TRBJ1-4; D is undetermined. Trimming shortened V by 4 bases and J by 8 bases, and 11 bases separated the two germline ends. The CDR3 covers 13 residues. In germline, CDR1 is SGHAT, CDR2 FQNNGV. CDR3 in DNA: TGTGCCAGCAGCTGGAAGCTGGACGAAAAACTGTTTTTT. The encoded protein is CASSWKLDEKLFF.

The chain has TRBV6-1 and TRBJ2-3; 11 bases agree with TRBD2. Germline V gene sequence: CDR1 MNHNS, CDR2 SASEGT. V shed 4 bases, J shed 2 bases, and the junction held 8 bases outside the gene matches. The CDR3 spans 17 residues. CDR3 sequence reads: CASSALVLAGVTDTQYF. Here the CDR3 DNA reads TGTGCCAGCAGTGCGCTAGTACTAGCGGGAGTCACAGATACGCAGTATTTT.